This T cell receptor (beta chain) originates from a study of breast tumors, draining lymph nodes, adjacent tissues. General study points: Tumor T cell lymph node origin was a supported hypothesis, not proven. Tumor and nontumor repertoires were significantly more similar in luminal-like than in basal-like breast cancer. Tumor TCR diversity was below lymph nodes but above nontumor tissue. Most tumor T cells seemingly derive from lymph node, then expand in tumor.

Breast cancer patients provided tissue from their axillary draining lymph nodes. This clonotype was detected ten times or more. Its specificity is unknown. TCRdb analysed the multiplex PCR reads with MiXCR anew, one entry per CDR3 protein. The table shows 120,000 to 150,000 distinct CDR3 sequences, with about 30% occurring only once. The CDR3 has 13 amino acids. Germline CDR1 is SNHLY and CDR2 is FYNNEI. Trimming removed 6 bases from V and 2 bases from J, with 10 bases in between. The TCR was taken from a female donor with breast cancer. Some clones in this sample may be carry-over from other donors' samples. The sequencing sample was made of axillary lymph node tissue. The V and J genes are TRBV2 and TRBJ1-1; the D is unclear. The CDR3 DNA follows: TGTGCCAGCAGGACGGAAATAAACACTGAAGCTTTCTTT. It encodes CASRTEINTEAFF.